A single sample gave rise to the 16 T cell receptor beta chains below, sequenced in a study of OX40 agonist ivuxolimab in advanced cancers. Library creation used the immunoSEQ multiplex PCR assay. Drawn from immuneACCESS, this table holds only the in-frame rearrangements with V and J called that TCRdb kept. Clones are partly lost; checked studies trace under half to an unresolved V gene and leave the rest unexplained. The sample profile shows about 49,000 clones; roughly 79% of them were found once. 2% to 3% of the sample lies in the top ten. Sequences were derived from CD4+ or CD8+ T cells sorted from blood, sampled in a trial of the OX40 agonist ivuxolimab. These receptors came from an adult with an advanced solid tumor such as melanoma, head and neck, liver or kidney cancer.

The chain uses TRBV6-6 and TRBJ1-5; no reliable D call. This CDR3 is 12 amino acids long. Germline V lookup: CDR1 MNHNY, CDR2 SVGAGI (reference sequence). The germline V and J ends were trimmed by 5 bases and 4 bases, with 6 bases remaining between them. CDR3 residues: CASSIDNQPQHF. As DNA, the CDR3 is TGTGCCAGCAGTATCGATAATCAGCCCCAGCATTTT.

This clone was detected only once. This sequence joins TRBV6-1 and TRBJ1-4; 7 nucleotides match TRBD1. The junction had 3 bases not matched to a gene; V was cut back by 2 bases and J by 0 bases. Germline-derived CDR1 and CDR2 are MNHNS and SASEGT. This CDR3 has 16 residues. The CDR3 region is CASSESGGATNEKLFF. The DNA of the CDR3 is TGTGCCAGCAGTGAATCAGGGGGTGCAACTAATGAAAAACTGTTTTTT.

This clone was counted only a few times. The CDR3 coding sequence is TGTGCCAGCAGCTTGCAAGGAGAGCAGTACTTC. Residues: CASSLQGEQYF. The chain joins TRBV5-5 to TRBJ2-7; D is uncertain. V dropped 1 base and J dropped 7 bases, with 6 bases sitting between them. The CDR3 has 11 residues. The V gene's germline CDR1 is SGHKS and CDR2 YYEKEE (reference sequence).

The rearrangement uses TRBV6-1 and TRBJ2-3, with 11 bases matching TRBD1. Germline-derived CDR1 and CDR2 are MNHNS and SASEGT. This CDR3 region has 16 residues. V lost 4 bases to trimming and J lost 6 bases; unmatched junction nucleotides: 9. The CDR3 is CASSALGQGAPDTQYF. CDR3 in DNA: TGTGCCAGCAGTGCTCTTGGACAGGGGGCCCCGGATACGCAGTATTTT.

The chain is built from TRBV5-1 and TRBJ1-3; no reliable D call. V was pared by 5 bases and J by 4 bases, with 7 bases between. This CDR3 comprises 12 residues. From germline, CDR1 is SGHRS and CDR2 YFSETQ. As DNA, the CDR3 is TGCGCCAGCAGTACGTCAGGAAACACCATATATTTT. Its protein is CASSTSGNTIYF.

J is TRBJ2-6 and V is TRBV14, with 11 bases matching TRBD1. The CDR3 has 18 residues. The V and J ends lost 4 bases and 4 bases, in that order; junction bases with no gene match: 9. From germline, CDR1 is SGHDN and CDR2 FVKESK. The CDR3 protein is CASSRLGQGASGANVLTF. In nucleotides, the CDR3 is TGTGCCAGCAGCCGGCTTGGACAGGGGGCATCCGGGGCCAACGTCCTGACTTTC.

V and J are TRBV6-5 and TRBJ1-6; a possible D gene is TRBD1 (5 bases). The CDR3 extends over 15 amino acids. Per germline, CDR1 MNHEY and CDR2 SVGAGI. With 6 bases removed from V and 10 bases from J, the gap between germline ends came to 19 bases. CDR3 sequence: CASSRLSGLESPLHF. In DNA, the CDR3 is TGTGCCAGCAGCCGGTTGTCGGGGCTTGAGTCACCCCTCCACTTT.

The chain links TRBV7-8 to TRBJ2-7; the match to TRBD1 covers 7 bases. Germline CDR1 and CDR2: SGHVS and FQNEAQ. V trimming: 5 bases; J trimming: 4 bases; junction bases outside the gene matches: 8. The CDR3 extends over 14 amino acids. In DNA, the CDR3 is TGTGCCAGCAGCCGCCGGACAGGAGTTTACGAGCAGTACTTC. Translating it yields CASSRRTGVYEQYF.

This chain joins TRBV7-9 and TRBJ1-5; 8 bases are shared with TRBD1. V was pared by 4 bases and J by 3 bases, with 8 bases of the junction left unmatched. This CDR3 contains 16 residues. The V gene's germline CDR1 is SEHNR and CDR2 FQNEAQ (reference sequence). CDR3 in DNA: TGTGCCAGCAGCTCCACCAGGGGGCCAGTCAATCAGCCCCAGCATTTT. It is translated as CASSSTRGPVNQPQHF.

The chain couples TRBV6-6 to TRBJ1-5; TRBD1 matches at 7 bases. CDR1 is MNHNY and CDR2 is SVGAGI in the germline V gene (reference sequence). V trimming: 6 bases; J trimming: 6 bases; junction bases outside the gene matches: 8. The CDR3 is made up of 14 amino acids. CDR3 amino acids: CASSQGQGGQPQHF. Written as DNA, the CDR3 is TGTGCCAGCAGCCAGGGGCAGGGGGGTCAGCCCCAGCATTTT.

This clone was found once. The CDR3 sequence: CASSLAGQGIEAFF. CDR3 bases: TGTGCCAGCAGCTTGGCGGGACAGGGAATTGAAGCTTTCTTT. The genes are TRBV5-4 and TRBJ1-1; 9 nucleotides line up with TRBD1. CDR1 and CDR2 (germline): SGHNT, YYREEE (reference sequence). V was clipped by 0 bases and J by 7 bases; unmatched bases: 4. This CDR3 region has 14 residues. Complete variable domain (other parts from reference TRBV5-4 and TRBJ1-1): ETGVTQSPTHLIKTRGQQVTLRCSSQSGHNTVSWYQQALGQGPQFIFQYYREEENGRGNFPPRFSGLQFPNYSSELNVNALELDDSALYLCASSLAGQGIEAFFGQGTRLTVV.

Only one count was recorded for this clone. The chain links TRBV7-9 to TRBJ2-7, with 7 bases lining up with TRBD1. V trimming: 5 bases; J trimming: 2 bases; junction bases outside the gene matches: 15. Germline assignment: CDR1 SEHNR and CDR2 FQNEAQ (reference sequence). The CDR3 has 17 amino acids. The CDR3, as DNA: TGTGCCAGCAGCAATCGTAGAGACAGGGTTAGGCCCTACGAGCAGTACTTC. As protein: CASSNRRDRVRPYEQYF. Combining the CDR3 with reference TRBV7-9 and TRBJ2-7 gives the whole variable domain DTGVSQNPRHKITKRGQNVTFRCDPISEHNRLYWYRQTLGQGPEFLTYFQNEAQLEKSRLLSDRFSAERPKGSFSTLEIQRTEQGDSAMYLCASSNRRDRVRPYEQYFGPGTRLTVT.

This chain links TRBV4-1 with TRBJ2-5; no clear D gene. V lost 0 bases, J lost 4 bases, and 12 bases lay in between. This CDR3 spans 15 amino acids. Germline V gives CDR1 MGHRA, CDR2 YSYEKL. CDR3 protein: CASSQEVGVSETQYF. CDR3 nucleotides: TGCGCCAGCAGCCAAGAGGTAGGAGTATCAGAGACCCAGTACTTC.

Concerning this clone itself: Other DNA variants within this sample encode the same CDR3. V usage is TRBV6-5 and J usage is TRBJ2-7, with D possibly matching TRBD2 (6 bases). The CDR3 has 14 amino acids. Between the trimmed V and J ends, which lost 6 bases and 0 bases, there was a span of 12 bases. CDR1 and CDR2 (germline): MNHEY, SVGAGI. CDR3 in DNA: TGTGCCAGCAGACCCGAGGGACTCTCCTACGAGCAGTACTTC. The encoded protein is CASRPEGLSYEQYF.

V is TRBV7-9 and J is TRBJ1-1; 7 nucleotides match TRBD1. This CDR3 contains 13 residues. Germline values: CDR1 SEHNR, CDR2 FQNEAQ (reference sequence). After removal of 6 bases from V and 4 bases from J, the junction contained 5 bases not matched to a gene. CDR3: CASRYRQGTEAFF. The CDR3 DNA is TGTGCCAGCAGATACCGACAGGGCACTGAAGCTTTCTTT.

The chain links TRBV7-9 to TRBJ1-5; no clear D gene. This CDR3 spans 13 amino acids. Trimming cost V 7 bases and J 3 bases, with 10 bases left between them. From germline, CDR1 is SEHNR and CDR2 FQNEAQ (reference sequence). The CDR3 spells CASTTRDNQPQHF. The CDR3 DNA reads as TGTGCCAGCACCACCCGGGACAATCAGCCCCAGCATTTT.